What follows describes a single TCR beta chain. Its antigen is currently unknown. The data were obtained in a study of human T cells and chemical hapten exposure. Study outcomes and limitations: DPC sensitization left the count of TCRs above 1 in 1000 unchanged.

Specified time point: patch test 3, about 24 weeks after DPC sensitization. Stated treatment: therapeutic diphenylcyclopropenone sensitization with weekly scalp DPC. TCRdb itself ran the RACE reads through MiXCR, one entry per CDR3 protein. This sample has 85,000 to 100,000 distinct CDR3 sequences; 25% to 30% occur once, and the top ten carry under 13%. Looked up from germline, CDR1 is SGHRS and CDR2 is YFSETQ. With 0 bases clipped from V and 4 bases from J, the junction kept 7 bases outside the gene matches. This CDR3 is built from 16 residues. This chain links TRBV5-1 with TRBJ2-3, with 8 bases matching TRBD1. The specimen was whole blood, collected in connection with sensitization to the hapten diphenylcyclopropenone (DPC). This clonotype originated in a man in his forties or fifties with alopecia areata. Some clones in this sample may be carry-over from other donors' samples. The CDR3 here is CASSLVTTGAADTQYF. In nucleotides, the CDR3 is TGCGCCAGCAGCTTGGTAACGACAGGGGCCGCAGATACGCAGTATTTT.